The present TCR beta chain was sequenced within a study of OX40 agonist ivuxolimab in advanced cancers. Across the study: Patients were treated with intravenous ivuxolimab, dosed at 0.01 to 10 mg/kg and infused every 2 weeks. Patients undergoing dose escalation presented with hepatocellular carcinoma, melanoma, renal cell or head and neck cancer.

General observations from the study: Averaging showed that CD8+ T cells had more expanded clones than CD4+ did.

This clone was recorded a few times. Its antigen is currently unknown. Trimming took 3 bases from V and 2 from J, leaving 7 bases between them. Germline V lookup: CDR1 MNHEY, CDR2 SMNVEV (reference sequence). This CDR3 is built from 13 residues. Data came from immunoSEQ multiplex PCR; TCRdb stores just in-frame clones and leaves some out. The data contain fewer than 85,000 clones, over 80% of them singletons. The receptor was isolated from an adult with an advanced solid tumor such as melanoma, head and neck, liver or kidney cancer. The rearrangement uses TRBV27 and TRBJ1-2, with D uncertain. Specimen: CD4+ or CD8+ T cells sorted from blood, collected in a trial of the OX40 agonist ivuxolimab. CDR3 sequence: CASSFVGNYGYTF. CDR3 DNA sequence: TGTGCCAGCAGTTTTGTCGGAAACTATGGCTACACCTTC.